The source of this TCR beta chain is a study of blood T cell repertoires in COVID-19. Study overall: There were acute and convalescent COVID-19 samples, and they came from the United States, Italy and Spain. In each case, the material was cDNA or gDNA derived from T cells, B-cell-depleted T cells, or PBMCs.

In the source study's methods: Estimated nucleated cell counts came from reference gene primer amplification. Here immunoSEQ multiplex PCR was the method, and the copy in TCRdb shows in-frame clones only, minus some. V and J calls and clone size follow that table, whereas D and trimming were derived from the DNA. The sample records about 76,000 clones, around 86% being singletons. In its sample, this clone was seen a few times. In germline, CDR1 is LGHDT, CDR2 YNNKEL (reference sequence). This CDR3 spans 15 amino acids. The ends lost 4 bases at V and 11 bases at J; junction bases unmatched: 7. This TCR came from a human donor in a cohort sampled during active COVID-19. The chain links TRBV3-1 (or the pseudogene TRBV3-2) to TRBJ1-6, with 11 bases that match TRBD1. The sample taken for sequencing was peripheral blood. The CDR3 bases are TGTGCCAGCAGCCGCCATCGGGACAGGGGGACACCCCTCCACTTT. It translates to CASSRHRDRGTPLHF.